This T cell receptor beta chain is drawn from a study of T cell responses to AZD1222 COVID-19 vaccine. Notes on the study in general: A mostly white British donor set with more females was recruited, and clonal diversity was possibly underestimated. Increased Spike-specific TCR breadth and depth were observed after two AZD1222 doses.

As for this clone: Its matching antigen is unknown.

The CDR3 is 12 amino acids. V gave up 9 bases and J gave up 4 bases, with 10 bases separating them. CDR1 is MNHEY and CDR2 is SVGAGI in the germline V gene. The assay was immunoSEQ multiplex PCR, and TCRdb's table has in-frame clones only and misses some. This sample has under 35,000 clones, with 85% to 90% found just once. The TCR was taken from an adult who received the AZD1222 COVID-19 vaccine. This chain joins TRBV6-5 and TRBJ2-1, with a weak D call TRBD1 (6 bases). The source material was peripheral blood, sampled 28 days after the second AZD1222 dose. CDR3 sequence reads: CARQGVYNEQFF. The CDR3 region has the DNA TGTGCCAGACAGGGCGTATACAATGAGCAGTTCTTC.